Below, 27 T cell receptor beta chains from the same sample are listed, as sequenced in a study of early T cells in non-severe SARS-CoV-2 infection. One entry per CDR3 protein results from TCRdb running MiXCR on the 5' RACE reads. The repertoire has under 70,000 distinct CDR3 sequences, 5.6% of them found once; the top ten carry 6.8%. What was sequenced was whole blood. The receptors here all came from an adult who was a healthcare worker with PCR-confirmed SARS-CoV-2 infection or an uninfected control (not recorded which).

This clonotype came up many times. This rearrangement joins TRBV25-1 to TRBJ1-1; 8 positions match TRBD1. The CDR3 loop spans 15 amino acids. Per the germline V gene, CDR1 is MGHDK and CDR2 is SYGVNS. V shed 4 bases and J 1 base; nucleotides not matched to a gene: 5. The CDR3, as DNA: TGTGCCAGCAGTGCAAACAGGGGGACGAACACTGAAGCTTTCTTT. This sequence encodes CASSANRGTNTEAFF.

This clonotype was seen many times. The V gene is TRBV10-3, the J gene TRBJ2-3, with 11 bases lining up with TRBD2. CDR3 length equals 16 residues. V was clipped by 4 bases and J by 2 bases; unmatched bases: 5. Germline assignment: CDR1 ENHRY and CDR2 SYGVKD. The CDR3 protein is CAISGGLADYTDTQYF. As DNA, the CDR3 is TGTGCCATCAGTGGGGGACTAGCGGACTACACAGATACGCAGTATTTT.

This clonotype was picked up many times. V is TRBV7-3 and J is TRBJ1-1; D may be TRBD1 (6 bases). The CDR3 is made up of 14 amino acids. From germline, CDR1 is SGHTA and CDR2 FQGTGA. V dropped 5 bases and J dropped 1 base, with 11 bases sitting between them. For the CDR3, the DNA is TGTGCCAGCAGCCCTATACAGGGGAACACTGAAGCTTTCTTT. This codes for CASSPIQGNTEAFF.

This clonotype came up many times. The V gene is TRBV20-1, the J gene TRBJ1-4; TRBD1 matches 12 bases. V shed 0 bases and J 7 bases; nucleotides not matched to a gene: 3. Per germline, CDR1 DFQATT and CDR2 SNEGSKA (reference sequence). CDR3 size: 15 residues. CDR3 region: CSARDLGQGAEKLFF. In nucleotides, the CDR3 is TGCAGTGCTAGAGATTTGGGACAGGGGGCTGAAAAACTGTTTTTT.

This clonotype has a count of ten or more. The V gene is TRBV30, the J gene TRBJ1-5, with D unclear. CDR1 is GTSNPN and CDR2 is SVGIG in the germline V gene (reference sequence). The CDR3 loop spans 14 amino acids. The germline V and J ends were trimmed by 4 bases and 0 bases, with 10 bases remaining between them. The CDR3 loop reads CAWTDGISNQPQHF. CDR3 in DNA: TGTGCCTGGACTGACGGGATTAGCAATCAGCCCCAGCATTTT. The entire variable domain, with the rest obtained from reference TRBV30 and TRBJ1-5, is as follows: SQTIHQWPATLVQPVGSPLSLECTVEGTSNPNLYWYRQAAGRGLQLLFYSVGIGQISSEVPQNLSASRPQDRQFILSSKKLLLSDSGFYLCAWTDGISNQPQHFGDGTRLSIL.

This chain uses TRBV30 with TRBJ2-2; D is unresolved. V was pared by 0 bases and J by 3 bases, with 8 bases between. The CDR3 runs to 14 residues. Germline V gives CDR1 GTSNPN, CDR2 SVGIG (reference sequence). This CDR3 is CAWSVEWDTGELFF. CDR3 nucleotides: TGTGCCTGGAGTGTAGAGTGGGACACCGGGGAGCTGTTTTTT.

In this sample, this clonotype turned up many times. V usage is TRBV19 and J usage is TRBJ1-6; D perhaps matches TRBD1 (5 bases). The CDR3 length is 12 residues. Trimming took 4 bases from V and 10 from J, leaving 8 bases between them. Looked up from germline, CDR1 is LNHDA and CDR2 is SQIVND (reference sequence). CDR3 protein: CASSNRGSPLHF. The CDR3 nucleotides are TGTGCCAGTAGTAACCGGGGGTCACCCCTCCACTTT. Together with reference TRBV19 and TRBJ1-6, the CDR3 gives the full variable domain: DGGITQSPKYLFRKEGQNVTLSCEQNLNHDAMYWYRQDPGQGLRLIYYSQIVNDFQKGDIAEGYSVSREKKESFPLTVTSAQKNPTAFYLCASSNRGSPLHFGNGTRLTVT.

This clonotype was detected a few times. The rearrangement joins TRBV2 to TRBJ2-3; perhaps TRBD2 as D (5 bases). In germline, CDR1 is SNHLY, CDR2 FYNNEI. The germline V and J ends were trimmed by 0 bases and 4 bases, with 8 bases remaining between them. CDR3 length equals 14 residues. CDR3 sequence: CASSEASAADTQYF. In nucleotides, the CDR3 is TGTGCCAGCAGTGAAGCATCAGCGGCAGATACGCAGTATTTT.

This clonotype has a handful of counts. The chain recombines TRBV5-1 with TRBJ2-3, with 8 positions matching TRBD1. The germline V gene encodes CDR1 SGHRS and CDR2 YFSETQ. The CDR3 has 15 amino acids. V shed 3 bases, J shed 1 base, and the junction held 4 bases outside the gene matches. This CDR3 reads CASSWAGQGTDTQYF. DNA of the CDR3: TGCGCCAGCAGCTGGGCGGGACAGGGCACAGATACGCAGTATTTT.

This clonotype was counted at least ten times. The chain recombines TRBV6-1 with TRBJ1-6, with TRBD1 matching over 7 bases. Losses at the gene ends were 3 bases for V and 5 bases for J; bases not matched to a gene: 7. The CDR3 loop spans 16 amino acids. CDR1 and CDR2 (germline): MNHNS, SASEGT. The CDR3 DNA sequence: TGTGCCAGCAGTGAGGATACAGGGGTTCATAATTCACCCCTCCACTTT. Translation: CASSEDTGVHNSPLHF.

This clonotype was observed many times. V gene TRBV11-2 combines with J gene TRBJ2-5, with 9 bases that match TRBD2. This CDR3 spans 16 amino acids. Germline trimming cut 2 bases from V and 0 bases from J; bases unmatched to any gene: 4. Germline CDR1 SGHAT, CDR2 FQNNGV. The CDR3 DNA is TGTGCCAGCAGCTTAATTCTAGCGGGGTACCAAGAGACCCAGTACTTC. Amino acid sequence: CASSLILAGYQETQYF.

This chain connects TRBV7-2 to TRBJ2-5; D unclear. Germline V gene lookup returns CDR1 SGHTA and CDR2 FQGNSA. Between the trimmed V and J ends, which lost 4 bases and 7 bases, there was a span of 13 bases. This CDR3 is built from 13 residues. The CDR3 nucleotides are TGTGCCAGCAGCTATACAGCCTGGGGGACCCAGTACTTC. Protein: CASSYTAWGTQYF.

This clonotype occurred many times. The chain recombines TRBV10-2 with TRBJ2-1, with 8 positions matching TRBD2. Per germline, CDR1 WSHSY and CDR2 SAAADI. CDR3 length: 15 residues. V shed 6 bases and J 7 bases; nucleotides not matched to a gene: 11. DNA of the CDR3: TGCGCCAGCAGGGGGAGCGGGAGCTTCGGGAATGAGCAGTTCTTC. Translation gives CASRGSGSFGNEQFF.

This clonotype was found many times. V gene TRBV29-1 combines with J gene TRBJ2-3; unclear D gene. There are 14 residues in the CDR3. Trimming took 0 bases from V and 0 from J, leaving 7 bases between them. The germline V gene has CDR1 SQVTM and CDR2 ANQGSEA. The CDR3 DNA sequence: TGCAGCGTTGAAGATCTCGGAAGCACAGATACGCAGTATTTT. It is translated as CSVEDLGSTDTQYF.

CDR3 sequence (DNA): TGTGCCAGCAGCCAGGACAGGCCCAATGAGCAGTTCTTC. Amino acid sequence: CASSQDRPNEQFF. The J gene is TRBJ2-1, the V gene TRBV11-1; 7 nucleotides match TRBD1. Losses at the gene ends were 5 bases for V and 6 bases for J; bases not matched to a gene: 4. CDR1 and CDR2 (germline): SGHAT, FQDESV (reference sequence). The CDR3 totals 13 residues.

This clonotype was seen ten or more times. The CDR3 bases are TGTGCCAGCAGTTTATCGGACAGAGATAATTCACCCCTCCACTTT. The encoded protein is CASSLSDRDNSPLHF. The chain uses TRBV27 and TRBJ1-6; tentatively, D is TRBD1 (6 bases). Germline V gives CDR1 MNHEY, CDR2 SMNVEV (reference sequence). The CDR3 totals 15 residues. V lost 0 bases, J lost 5 bases, and 8 bases lay in between.

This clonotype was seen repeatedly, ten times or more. CDR3 bases: TGTGCCAGCAGTCCTCTGGACGGGGTTAGCAATCAGCCCCAGCATTTT. It codes for CASSPLDGVSNQPQHF. V and J are TRBV27 and TRBJ1-5; the D is unclear. Germline CDR1 is MNHEY and CDR2 is SMNVEV (reference sequence). V was pared by 5 bases and J by 0 bases, with 14 bases between. CDR3 size: 16 residues.

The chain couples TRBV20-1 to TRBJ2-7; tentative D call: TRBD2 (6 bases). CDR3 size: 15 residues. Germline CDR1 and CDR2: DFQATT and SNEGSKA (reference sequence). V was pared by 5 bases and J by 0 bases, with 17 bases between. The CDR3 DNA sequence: TGCAGTGCTTCAATACGCCGGGGGAACTCCTACGAGCAGTACTTC. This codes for CSASIRRGNSYEQYF.

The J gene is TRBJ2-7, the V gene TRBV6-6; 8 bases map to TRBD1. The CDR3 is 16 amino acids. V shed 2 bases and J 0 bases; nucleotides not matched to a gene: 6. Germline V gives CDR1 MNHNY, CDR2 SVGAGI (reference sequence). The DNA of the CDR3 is TGTGCCAGCAGTTACAGGGACAGGATTAGCTCCTACGAGCAGTACTTC. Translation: CASSYRDRISSYEQYF.

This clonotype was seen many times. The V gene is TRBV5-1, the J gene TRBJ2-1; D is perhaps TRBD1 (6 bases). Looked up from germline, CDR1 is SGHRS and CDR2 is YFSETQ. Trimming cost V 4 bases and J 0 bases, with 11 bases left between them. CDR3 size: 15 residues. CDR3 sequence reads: CASSPGVSSYNEQFF. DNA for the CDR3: TGCGCCAGCAGCCCAGGGGTTAGCTCCTACAATGAGCAGTTCTTC.

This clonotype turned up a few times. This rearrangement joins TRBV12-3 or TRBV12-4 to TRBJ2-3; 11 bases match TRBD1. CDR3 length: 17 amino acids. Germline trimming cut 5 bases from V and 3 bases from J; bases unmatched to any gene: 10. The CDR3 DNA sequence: TGTGCCAGCAGTGGGGGAACCGGGACAGGGGGTACAGATACGCAGTATTTT. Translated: CASSGGTGTGGTDTQYF.

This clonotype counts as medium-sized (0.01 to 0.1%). CDR3 sequence (DNA): TGCGCCAGCGCTCGGAACCCTCGGAGGGATCCTGAAGCTTTCTTT. This translates into CASARNPRRDPEAFF. The J gene is TRBJ1-1, the V gene TRBV5-1; D gene unclear. From germline, CDR1 is SGHRS and CDR2 YFSETQ. The V gene lost 7 bases and the J gene lost 6 bases, with 22 bases spanning the gap. This CDR3 has 15 residues.

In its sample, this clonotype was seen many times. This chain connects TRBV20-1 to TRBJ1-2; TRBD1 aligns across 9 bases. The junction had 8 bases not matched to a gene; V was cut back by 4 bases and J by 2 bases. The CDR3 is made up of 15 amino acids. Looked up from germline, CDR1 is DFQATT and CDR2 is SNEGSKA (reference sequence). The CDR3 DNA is TGCAGTGCTATTCCCCTACAGGGGGCGAACTATGGCTACACCTTC. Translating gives CSAIPLQGANYGYTF.

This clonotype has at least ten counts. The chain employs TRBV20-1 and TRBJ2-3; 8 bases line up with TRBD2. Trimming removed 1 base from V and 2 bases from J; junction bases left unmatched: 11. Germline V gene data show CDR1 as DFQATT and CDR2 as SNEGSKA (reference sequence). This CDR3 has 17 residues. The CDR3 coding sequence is TGCAGTGCTAGAGGCCCCGGGGCGGGGGGTAACACAGATACGCAGTATTTT. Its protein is CSARGPGAGGNTDTQYF.

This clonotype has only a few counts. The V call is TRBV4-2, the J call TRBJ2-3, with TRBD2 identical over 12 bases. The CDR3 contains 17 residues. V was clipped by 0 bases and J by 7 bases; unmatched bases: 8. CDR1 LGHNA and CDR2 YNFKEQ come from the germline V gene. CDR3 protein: CASSQETLAGGVHTQYF. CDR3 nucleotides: TGTGCCAGCAGCCAAGAGACACTAGCGGGGGGTGTACATACGCAGTATTTT.

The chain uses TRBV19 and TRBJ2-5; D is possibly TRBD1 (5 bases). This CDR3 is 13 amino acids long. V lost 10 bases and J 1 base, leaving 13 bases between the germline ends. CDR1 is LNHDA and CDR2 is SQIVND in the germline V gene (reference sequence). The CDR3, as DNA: TGTGCCACTCAGGGATGGGGCCAAGAGACCCAGTACTTC. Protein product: CATQGWGQETQYF.

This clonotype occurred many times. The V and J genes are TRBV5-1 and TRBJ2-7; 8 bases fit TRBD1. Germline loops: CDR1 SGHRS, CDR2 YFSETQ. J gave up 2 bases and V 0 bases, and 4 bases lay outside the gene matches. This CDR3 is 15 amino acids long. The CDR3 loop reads CASSLAGDRPYEQYF. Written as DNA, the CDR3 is TGCGCCAGCAGCTTGGCCGGGGACAGGCCCTACGAGCAGTACTTC.